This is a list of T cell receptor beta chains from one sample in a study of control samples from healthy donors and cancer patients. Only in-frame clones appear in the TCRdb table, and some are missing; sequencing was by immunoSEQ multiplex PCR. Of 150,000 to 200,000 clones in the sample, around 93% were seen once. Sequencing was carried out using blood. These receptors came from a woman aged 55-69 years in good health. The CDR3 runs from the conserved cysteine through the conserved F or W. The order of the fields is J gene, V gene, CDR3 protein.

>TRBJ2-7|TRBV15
CATSRDRRGYSYEQYF
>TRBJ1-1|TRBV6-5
CASSPGLQNTEAFF
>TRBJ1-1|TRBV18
CASSQSQGDTEAFF
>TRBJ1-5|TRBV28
CASSLSSRWTSRSNQPQHF
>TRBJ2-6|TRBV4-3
CASSLRQGHASGANVLTF
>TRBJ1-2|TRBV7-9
CASSEGQGQGYGYTF
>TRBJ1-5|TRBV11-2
CAPHRGHHQPQHF
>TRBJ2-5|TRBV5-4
CASSWMGEETQYF
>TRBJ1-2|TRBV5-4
CASGRDRTGYGYTF
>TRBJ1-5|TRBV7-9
CASSSTGAYQPQHF
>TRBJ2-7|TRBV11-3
CASSPLTGGVGEQYF
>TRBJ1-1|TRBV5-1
CASSSGTPNTEAFF
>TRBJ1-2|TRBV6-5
CASRMDSHYGYTF
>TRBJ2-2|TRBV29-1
CSARHGIAGELFF
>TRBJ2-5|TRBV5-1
CASSYRWDPRYQETQYF
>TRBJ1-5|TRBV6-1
CASSENGGDRPQHF
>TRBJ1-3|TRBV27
CASSTLQGGRNTTYF
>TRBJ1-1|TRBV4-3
CASSPSSGGTTEAFF
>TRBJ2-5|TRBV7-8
CASSRGVEETQYF